These 5 T cell receptor beta chains came from one sample sequenced in a study of cytomegalovirus exposure and HLA in healthy donors (dated by TCRdb to about 2017). Libraries were made using the immunoSEQ multiplex PCR assay. The multiplex PCR relied on a mix of 60 forward primers for TCR Vbeta segments and 13 reverse primers for TCR Jbeta segments. What TCRdb holds here is the immuneACCESS table cut down to in-frame rearrangements. Part of the clones is not present; checked against another copy, under half of the missing clones reflect an unresolved V gene, and the others are unexplained. In this sample the table shows some 80,000 clones, 62% of which occur a single time. 4% to 5.5% of the sample is in the top ten clones. Sequencing input: PBMCs. Receptor source: a male donor in good health and CMV-seropositive.

The chain carries TRBV30 and TRBJ1-2; weak D call: TRBD1 (6 bases). The length of the CDR3 is 15 residues. The germline CDR1 and CDR2 sequences are GTSNPN and SVGIG (reference sequence). V lost 4 bases to trimming and J lost 4 bases, with 19 bases between them. In nucleotides, the CDR3 is TGTGCCTGGAAAGAGGAAGGGGGTTTCATCTATGGCTACACCTTC. As protein: CAWKEEGGFIYGYTF.

This clone was counted a few times. The gene calls are TRBV27 and TRBJ1-5, with a weak D call TRBD1 (5 bases). Trimming left V 5 bases short and J 1 base short, with 15 bases between. The CDR3 has 16 residues. Germline V gene lookup returns CDR1 MNHEY and CDR2 SMNVEV (reference sequence). The CDR3 DNA reads TGTGCCAGCAGTACCCTAGGGGCGGTCAGCAATCAGCCCCAGCATTTT. Translating it yields CASSTLGAVSNQPQHF.

V is TRBV5-1 and J is TRBJ2-1; D remains unclear. V was cut by 0 bases and J by 0 bases, with 7 bases left in between. The CDR3 length is 15 residues. Germline assignment: CDR1 SGHRS and CDR2 YFSETQ. CDR3 amino acids: CASSLGSSSYNEQFF. In DNA, the CDR3 is TGCGCCAGCAGCTTGGGTAGTAGCTCCTACAATGAGCAGTTCTTC.

The V and J genes are TRBV30 and TRBJ2-2; possible D gene TRBD1, 6 bases. V was clipped by 2 bases and J by 0 bases, with 10 bases between them. Germline CDR1 GTSNPN, CDR2 SVGIG (reference sequence). The CDR3 has 15 residues. CDR3 region: CAWSLGHSNTGELFF. For the CDR3, the DNA is TGTGCCTGGAGTTTGGGACATTCGAACACCGGGGAGCTGTTTTTT. The whole variable domain, filled in from reference TRBV30 and TRBJ2-2, reads SQTIHQWPATLVQPVGSPLSLECTVEGTSNPNLYWYRQAAGRGLQLLFYSVGIGQISSEVPQNLSASRPQDRQFILSSKKLLLSDSGFYLCAWSLGHSNTGELFFGEGSRLTVL.

The chain couples TRBV5-1 to TRBJ1-5; the D gene is possibly TRBD1 (5 bases). With 2 bases removed from V and 1 base from J, the gap between germline ends came to 10 bases. This CDR3 is built from 15 residues. Germline V CDR1 and CDR2: SGHRS, YFSETQ. Written as DNA, the CDR3 is TGCGCCAGCAGCTTATCGGGGGGAAGCAATCAGCCCCAGCATTTT. It encodes CASSLSGGSNQPQHF.